Listed here are 28 T cell receptor beta chains from one sample, sequenced in a study of CXCR3-negative and CXCR3-positive naive CD8 T cells. No antigen has been assigned to these receptors. UMI-labeled 5' RACE yielded the TRB cDNA libraries. TCRdb reprocessed the 5' RACE reads and stores each CDR3 protein as one record, lacking DNA. The ten most abundant clones cover about 0.48% of a sample with 150,000 to 160,000 distinct CDR3 sequences. Overall study findings and caveats: Compared with CXCR3-negative naive cells, CXCR3-positive naive cells showed more hydrophobic TRB CDR3s.

The sample taken for sequencing was naive CXCR3+ CD8+ T cells from blood. Subset reported: CD45RO-CCR7+CD27+CD95- naive CD8+ T cells expressing CXCR3 (TNR3+). These receptors were taken from a human donor in good health. Some clones in this sample may be carry-over from other donors' samples.

V is TRBV6-5 and J is TRBJ1-1; there is no DNA to check the TCRdb D call of TRBD1. The CDR3 runs 17 residues. Germline-derived CDR1 and CDR2 are MNHEY and SVGAGI. The CDR3 reads CASRRHREGAMNTEAFF.

The gene calls are TRBV5-4 and TRBJ2-1; the D gene TCRdb calls, TRBD1, cannot be checked with no DNA. Germline CDR1 reads SGHNT; CDR2 reads YYREEE (reference sequence). The CDR3 covers 13 residues. This CDR3 reads CASRDRERRRQFF.

This chain joins TRBV20-1 and TRBJ2-3; TCRdb proposes TRBD2, but this gene call is untestable without DNA. The CDR3 is 18 residues long. Germline V CDR1 and CDR2: DFQATT, SNEGSKA (reference sequence). CDR3 residues: CSARDPDSQTSVTDTQYF.

V usage is TRBV24-1 and J usage is TRBJ2-1; the TCRdb D gene call, TRBD1, has no DNA to confirm it. This CDR3 spans 15 amino acids. Germline V gene lookup returns CDR1 KGHDR and CDR2 SFDVKD. The CDR3 sequence is CATSDWAGPYNEQFF.

The chain combines TRBV10-3 with TRBJ2-1; the TCRdb D gene call, TRBD1, has no DNA to confirm it. The CDR3 runs 14 residues. Germline V CDR1 and CDR2: ENHRY, SYGVKD. CDR3 loop: CAISDSPGVNEQFF.

The CDR3 spells CASSQVKGPAKNIQYF. The chain combines TRBV14 with TRBJ2-4; the TCRdb call, TRBD2, lacks DNA for checking. The CDR3 contains 16 residues. Germline CDR1 reads SGHDN; CDR2 reads FVKESK.

CDR3: CASSQTWGLGQPQHF. The chain carries TRBV12-3 or TRBV12-4 and TRBJ1-5; TCRdb's assignment of TRBD1 cannot be checked, as there is no DNA. This CDR3 has 15 residues.

V gene TRBV29-1 combines with J gene TRBJ2-4. Germline V gene sequence: CDR1 SQVTM, CDR2 ANQGSEA. CDR3 length: 11 residues. The CDR3 is CSVEDKNIQYF.

The chain couples TRBV29-1 to TRBJ2-5; absent DNA, TCRdb's TRBD2 call cannot be checked. Per the germline V gene, CDR1 is SQVTM and CDR2 is ANQGSEA. This CDR3 is 13 amino acids long. The CDR3 sequence is CGVRLAGEETQYF.

The J gene is TRBJ2-2, the V gene TRBV18; as DNA is missing, the TRBD1 call by TCRdb cannot be tested. The CDR3 runs 16 residues. CDR1 is KGHSH and CDR2 is LQKENI in the germline V gene. The CDR3: CATSPVRDSIAGELFF.

The rearrangement joins TRBV20-1 to TRBJ2-5; the TRBD1 assignment by TCRdb is unverifiable without DNA. CDR1 is DFQATT and CDR2 is SNEGSKA in the germline V gene (reference sequence). The CDR3 extends over 13 amino acids. The CDR3 spells CSARARGEETQYF.

The CDR3 protein is CASSPPPGYEQYF. V gene TRBV11-1 combines with J gene TRBJ2-7; lacking DNA, the TRBD2 call made by TCRdb goes unchecked. The CDR3 sequence is 13 residues long. The V gene's germline CDR1 is SGHAT and CDR2 FQDESV (reference sequence).

The V gene is TRBV4-1, the J gene TRBJ2-2; the D call from TCRdb, TRBD1, cannot be confirmed without DNA. The CDR3 totals 15 residues. The V gene's germline CDR1 is MGHRA and CDR2 YSYEKL. The CDR3 reads CASTYTPGGPGELFF.

The chain uses TRBV19 and TRBJ1-1; checking the TCRdb D call of TRBD1 is not possible without DNA. CDR1 is LNHDA and CDR2 is SQIVND in the germline V gene (reference sequence). The CDR3 is made up of 15 amino acids. The CDR3 sequence is CASSITGGFNTEAFF.

The gene calls are TRBV7-9 and TRBJ2-7. The CDR3 totals 11 residues. Germline values: CDR1 SEHNR, CDR2 FQNEAQ (reference sequence). The CDR3 region is CASSFSGEQYF.

The chain joins TRBV25-1 to TRBJ2-3; without DNA, the TCRdb call of TRBD1 cannot be checked. The CDR3 is 13 amino acids. Germline assignment: CDR1 MGHDK and CDR2 SYGVNS. The CDR3: CASREGGTGTQYF.

The chain recombines TRBV5-1 with TRBJ2-2; there is no DNA to check the TCRdb D call of TRBD1. Germline-derived CDR1 and CDR2 are SGHRS and YFSETQ. This CDR3 is built from 17 residues. The CDR3 loop reads CASSLDLGTLNTGELFF.

The chain carries TRBV27 and TRBJ2-7; TCRdb selects TRBD1, and the lack of DNA leaves this call unchecked. This CDR3 has 13 amino acids. Per the germline V gene, CDR1 is MNHEY and CDR2 is SMNVEV (reference sequence). The CDR3 loop is CASSLSTGCEQYF.

This sequence joins TRBV9 and TRBJ2-2. Per the germline V gene, CDR1 is SGDLS and CDR2 is YYNGEE. The CDR3 has 13 amino acids. This CDR3 is CASSVLGSGELFF.

This chain uses TRBV3-1 with TRBJ1-6; checking the TCRdb D call of TRBD1 is not possible without DNA. Germline V CDR1 and CDR2: LGHDT, YNNKEL (reference sequence). This CDR3 has 19 residues. The CDR3 protein is CASSQEIAISRRHNSPLHF.

The chain employs TRBV7-8 and TRBJ2-7; TCRdb's D call, TRBD1, is unchecked because there is no DNA. The germline V gene encodes CDR1 SGHVS and CDR2 FQNEAQ. This CDR3 region has 13 residues. CDR3 in amino acids: CASSSGAAYEQYF.

The gene calls are TRBV29-1 and TRBJ2-7. Germline CDR1 SQVTM, CDR2 ANQGSEA. This CDR3 spans 12 amino acids. The chain's CDR3 is CSVVNTLGEQYF.

The chain links TRBV7-8 to TRBJ2-7; without DNA, the TCRdb call of TRBD1 cannot be checked. In germline, CDR1 is SGHVS, CDR2 FQNEAQ. The CDR3 has 15 amino acids. The CDR3 loop reads CASSEGQGGFYEQYF.

The rearrangement links TRBV12-2 to TRBJ2-2. TRBV12-2 is labeled a pseudogene. This CDR3 is built from 15 residues. This CDR3 is CASRLVRVPTGELFF.

This chain links TRBV28 with TRBJ2-7; TCRdb indicates TRBD1, and absent DNA this call remains unverified. The CDR3 has 14 residues. Per the germline V gene, CDR1 is MDHEN and CDR2 is SYDVKM. CDR3 residues: CASSTGNRHYEQYF.

V usage is TRBV14 and J usage is TRBJ2-1. This CDR3 comprises 15 residues. Germline V CDR1 and CDR2: SGHDN, FVKESK. This CDR3 reads CASSQGRSSYNEQFF.

The chain joins TRBV7-8 to TRBJ2-2; TCRdb outputs TRBD2, but without DNA this stays unchecked. CDR1 SGHVS and CDR2 FQNEAQ come from the germline V gene. The CDR3 length is 17 residues. The CDR3 loop is CASSAARLAVNTGELFF. Full variable domain (rest looked up from reference TRBV7-8 and TRBJ2-2): GAGVSQSPRYKVAKRGQDVALRCDPISGHVSLFWYQQALGQGPEFLTYFQNEAQLDKSGLPSDRFFAERPEGSVSTLKIQRTQQEDSAVYLCASSAARLAVNTGELFFGEGSRLTVL.

CDR3 amino acids: CASSTGAWEQYF. The chain joins TRBV7-9 to TRBJ2-7; the D call from TCRdb, TRBD2, cannot be confirmed without DNA. There are 12 residues in the CDR3. Per germline, CDR1 SEHNR and CDR2 FQNEAQ (reference sequence).